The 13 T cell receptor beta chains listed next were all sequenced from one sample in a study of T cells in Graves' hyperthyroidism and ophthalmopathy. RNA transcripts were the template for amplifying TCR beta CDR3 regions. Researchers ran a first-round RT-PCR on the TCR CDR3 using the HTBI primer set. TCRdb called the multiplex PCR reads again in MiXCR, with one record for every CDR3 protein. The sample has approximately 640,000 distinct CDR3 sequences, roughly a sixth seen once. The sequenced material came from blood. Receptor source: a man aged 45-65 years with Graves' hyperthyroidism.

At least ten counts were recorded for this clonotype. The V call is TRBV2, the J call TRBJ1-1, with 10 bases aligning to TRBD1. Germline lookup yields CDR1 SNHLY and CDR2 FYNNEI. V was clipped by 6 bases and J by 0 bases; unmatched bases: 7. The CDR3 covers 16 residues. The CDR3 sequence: CASRDGTGALNTEAFF. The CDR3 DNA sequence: TGTGCCAGCAGGGACGGGACAGGGGCCCTGAACACTGAAGCTTTCTTT.

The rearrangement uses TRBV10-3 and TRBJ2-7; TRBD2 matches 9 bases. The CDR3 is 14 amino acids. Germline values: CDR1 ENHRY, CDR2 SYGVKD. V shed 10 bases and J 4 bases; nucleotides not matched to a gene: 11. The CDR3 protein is CATLEGSGSYEQYF. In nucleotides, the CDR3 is TGTGCCACCCTCGAGGGTAGCGGGAGTTACGAGCAGTACTTC.

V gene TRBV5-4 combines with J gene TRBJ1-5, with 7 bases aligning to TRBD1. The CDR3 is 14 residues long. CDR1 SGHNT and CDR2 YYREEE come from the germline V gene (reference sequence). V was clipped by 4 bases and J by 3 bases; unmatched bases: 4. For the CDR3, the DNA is TGTGCCAGCAGCGCGGGACAGTTCAATCAGCCCCAGCATTTT. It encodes CASSAGQFNQPQHF.

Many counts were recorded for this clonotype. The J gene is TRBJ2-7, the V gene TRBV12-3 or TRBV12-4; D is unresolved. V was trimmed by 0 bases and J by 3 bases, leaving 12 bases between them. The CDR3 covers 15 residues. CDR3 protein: CASSLAGSYNYEQYF. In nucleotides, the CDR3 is TGTGCCAGCAGTTTAGCGGGTTCTTACAACTACGAGCAGTACTTC.

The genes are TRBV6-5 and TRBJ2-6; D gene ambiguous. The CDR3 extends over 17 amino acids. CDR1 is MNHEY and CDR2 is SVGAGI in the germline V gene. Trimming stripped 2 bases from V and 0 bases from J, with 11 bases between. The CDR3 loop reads CASSYEMRSSGANVLTF. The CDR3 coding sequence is TGTGCCAGCAGTTACGAGATGAGGAGCTCTGGGGCCAACGTCCTGACTTTC.

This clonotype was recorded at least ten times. CDR3 region: CASSPATGYTEAFF. The CDR3 coding sequence is TGTGCCAGCAGCCCAGCAACAGGTTACACTGAAGCTTTCTTT. The chain is built from TRBV12-3 or TRBV12-4 and TRBJ1-1; D is perhaps TRBD1 (5 bases). The V and J ends lost 6 bases and 3 bases respectively, with 14 bases between them. CDR3 length: 14 amino acids.

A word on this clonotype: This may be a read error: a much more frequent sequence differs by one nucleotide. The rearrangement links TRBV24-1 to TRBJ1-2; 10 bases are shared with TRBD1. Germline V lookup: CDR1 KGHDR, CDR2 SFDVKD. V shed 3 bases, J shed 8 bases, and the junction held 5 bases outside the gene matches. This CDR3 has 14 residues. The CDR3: CATSDRDRGEGYTF. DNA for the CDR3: TGTGCCACCAGTGATCGGGACAGGGGAGAAGGCTACACCTTC.

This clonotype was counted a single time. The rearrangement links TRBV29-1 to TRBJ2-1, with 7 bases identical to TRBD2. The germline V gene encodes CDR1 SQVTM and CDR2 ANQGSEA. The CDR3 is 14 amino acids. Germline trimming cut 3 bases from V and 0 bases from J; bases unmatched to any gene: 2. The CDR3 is CSVESGISYNEQFF. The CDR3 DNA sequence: TGCAGCGTTGAGAGCGGGATCTCCTACAATGAGCAGTTCTTC.

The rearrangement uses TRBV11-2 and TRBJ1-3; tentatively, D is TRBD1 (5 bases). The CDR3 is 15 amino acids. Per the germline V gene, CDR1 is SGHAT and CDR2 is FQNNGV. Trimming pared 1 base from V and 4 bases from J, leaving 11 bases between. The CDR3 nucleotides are TGTGCCAGCAGCTTAGGCGGGGGGAGCGGAAACACCATATATTTT. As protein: CASSLGGGSGNTIYF.

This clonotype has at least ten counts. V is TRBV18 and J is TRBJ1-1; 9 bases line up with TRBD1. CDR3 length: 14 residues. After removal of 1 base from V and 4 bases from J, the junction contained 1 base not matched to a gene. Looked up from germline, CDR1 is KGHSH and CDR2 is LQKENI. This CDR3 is CASSPRDRVTEAFF. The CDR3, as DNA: TGTGCCAGCTCACCACGGGACAGGGTCACTGAAGCTTTCTTT.

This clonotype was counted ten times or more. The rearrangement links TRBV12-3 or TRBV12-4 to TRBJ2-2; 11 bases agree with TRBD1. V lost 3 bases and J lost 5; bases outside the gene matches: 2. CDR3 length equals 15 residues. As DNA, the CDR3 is TGTGCCAGCAGTTTCGGACAGGGGGCGACCGGGGAGCTGTTTTTT. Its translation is CASSFGQGATGELFF.

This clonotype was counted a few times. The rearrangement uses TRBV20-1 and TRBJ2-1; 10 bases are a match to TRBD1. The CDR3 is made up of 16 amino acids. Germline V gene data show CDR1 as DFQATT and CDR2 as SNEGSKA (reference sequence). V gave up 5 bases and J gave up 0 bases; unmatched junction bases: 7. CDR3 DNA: TGCAGTGCTCCCGGGACAGGGGCCAGCTCCTACAATGAGCAGTTCTTC. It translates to CSAPGTGASSYNEQFF.

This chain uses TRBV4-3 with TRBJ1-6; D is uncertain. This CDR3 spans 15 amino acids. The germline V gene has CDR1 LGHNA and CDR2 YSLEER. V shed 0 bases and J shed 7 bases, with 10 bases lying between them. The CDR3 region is CASSQESGKNSPLHF. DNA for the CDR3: TGCGCCAGCAGCCAAGAGAGTGGGAAAAATTCACCCCTCCACTTT.